The rows below give T cell receptor beta chains drawn from one sample of a study of control samples from healthy donors and cancer patients. Repertoires were generated with immunoSEQ multiplex PCR, while TCRdb's copy carries only in-frame clones and drops some. The repertoire holds 65,000 to 75,000 clones, with roughly 90% as singletons. Sequencing input: blood. The origin of the receptors is a woman aged 45 to 65 in good health. CDR3s include the opening cysteine and the closing phenylalanine or tryptophan. The D gene is left open where the match is weak. Clone sizes are given selectively: once, few, many, or a class where the clone is expanded.

TRBV7-2	TRBJ2-2	-	few	TGTGCCAGCAGCTTCTCGTGGAGCACCGGGGAGCTGTTTTTT	CASSFSWSTGELFF
TRBV7-2	TRBJ1-3	-	-	TGTGCCAGCAGCTCCACAACCCGAAACACCATATATTTT	CASSSTTRNTIYF
TRBV12-3/TRBV12-4	TRBJ1-1	-	-	TGTGCCAGCACCTCACTTGGGGGTACTGAAGCTTTCTTT	CASTSLGGTEAFF
TRBV9	TRBJ2-2	TRBD1	-	TGTGCCAGCAGCGCCAGGGGGCGAACCGGGGAGCTGTTTTTT	CASSARGRTGELFF
TRBV28	TRBJ2-2	-	-	TGTGCCAGCAGTTTGCGTGGAAGCAAGAACACCGGGGAGCTGTTTTTT	CASSLRGSKNTGELFF
TRBV28	TRBJ2-1	TRBD2	-	TGTGCCAGCAGCGTAGGACTAGCGGGAGGCAATGAGCAGTTCTTC	CASSVGLAGGNEQFF
TRBV5-6	TRBJ2-1	-	-	TGTGCCAGCAGCGTGGACGGAGCGCGTCAACTTAGTAATGAGCAGTTCTTC	CASSVDGARQLSNEQFF
TRBV7-9	TRBJ1-5	TRBD1	-	TGTGCCAGCAGCCCGTCGGGACAGGGAATGGCCCAGCATTTT	CASSPSGQGMAQHF
TRBV7-9	TRBJ1-2	TRBD1	-	TGTGCCAGCAGTTCTACAGGGGAAGGTGATGGCTACACCTTC	CASSSTGEGDGYTF
TRBV5-1	TRBJ2-7	-	few	TGCGCCAGCAGCTTGGCCCCGGGGCGAACCAACTACGAGCAGTACTTC	CASSLAPGRTNYEQYF
TRBV27	TRBJ2-1	TRBD2	-	TGTGCCAGCAGTTCCCCTGCGGGAGTAACCCAACAGTTCTTC	CASSSPAGVTQQFF
TRBV4-1	TRBJ2-2	-	-	TGCGCCAGCAGGCGATCGCCTGGCCATACCGGGGAGCTGTTTTTT	CASRRSPGHTGELFF
TRBV7-3	TRBJ2-3	-	-	TGTGCCAGCAGCTTAGGGTTCGTACCAGATACGCAGTATTTT	CASSLGFVPDTQYF
TRBV30	TRBJ2-7	-	-	TGTGCCTGGAGGAAGTTCTACGAGCAGTACTTC	CAWRKFYEQYF
TRBV6-6	TRBJ2-3	-	once	TGTGCCAGCAGACCTAGCACAGATACGCAGTATTTT	CASRPSTDTQYF
TRBV4-1	TRBJ1-1	TRBD1	-	TGCGCCAGCAGCCTAGTAGACAGGGGGGCTGAAGCTTTCTTT	CASSLVDRGAEAFF
TRBV19	TRBJ2-5	TRBD1	-	TGTGCCAGCCGGGACAGGGTGAGTGCGGAGACCCAGTACTTC	CASRDRVSAETQYF
TRBV2	TRBJ2-5	-	-	TGTGCCAGCAGTCCCGAGGCAGGGTCAGAGACCCAGTACTTC	CASSPEAGSETQYF
TRBV11-2	TRBJ2-7	TRBD1	-	TGTGCCAGCAGCCCCGGGACAGGGTTCTACGAGCAGTACTTC	CASSPGTGFYEQYF
TRBV4-1	TRBJ2-2	-	-	TGCGCCAGCACCTCGATTGAAGGGGCTTTGGGGGGCGGGGAGCTGTTTTTT	CASTSIEGALGGGELFF
TRBV24-1	TRBJ2-1	TRBD2	-	TGTGCCACCAGCCACGCTAGCGGAACGTACAATGAGCAGTTCTTC	CATSHASGTYNEQFF
TRBV5-4	TRBJ1-3	-	-	TGTGCCAGCAGCCTGTCTATGTCGGATCGGGGCGGAAACACCATATATTTT	CASSLSMSDRGGNTIYF
TRBV28	TRBJ1-2	-	once	TGTGCCAGCAGTTTGGGGGACCTCCTCTATGGCTACACCTTC	CASSLGDLLYGYTF
TRBV7-9	TRBJ2-7	TRBD1	-	TGTGCCAGCAGCTGGGGACAGGGTTGGGAGCAGTACTTC	CASSWGQGWEQYF
TRBV28	TRBJ2-1	TRBD2	-	TGTGCCAGCAGTTTTACGGGACTAGAAGGCTACAATGAGCAGTTCTTC	CASSFTGLEGYNEQFF
TRBV28	TRBJ2-1	-	-	TGTGCCAGCACCGGCGGAAGCTCCTACAATGAGCAGTTCTTC	CASTGGSSYNEQFF
TRBV5-1	TRBJ2-7	-	-	TGCGCCAGCAGCTCGGGGACCGTCGCCTACGAGCAGTACTTC	CASSSGTVAYEQYF
TRBV2	TRBJ2-7	-	-	TGTGCCAGCAGTGACTCAGGGGGGACCTACGAGCAGTACTTC	CASSDSGGTYEQYF
TRBV4-1	TRBJ2-5	-	-	TGCGCCAGCAGCCAAGGCTGGGGAATTCAAGAGACCCAGTACTTC	CASSQGWGIQETQYF
TRBV24-1	TRBJ1-6	-	-	TGTGCCACCAGTGATCGCAGGGGTTCACCCCTCCACTTT	CATSDRRGSPLHF
TRBV2	TRBJ2-2	-	-	TGTGCCAGCAGGATAGTCGTGAGCAACGGGGAGCTGTTTTTT	CASRIVVSNGELFF
TRBV18	TRBJ1-1	-	-	TGTGCCAGCTCATCAACAAGTCAGAAGAACACTGAAGCTTTCTTT	CASSSTSQKNTEAFF
TRBV5-1	TRBJ1-2	TRBD1	-	TGCGCCAGCAGCCCCCACAGGGGGCTGGACTATGGCTACACCTTC	CASSPHRGLDYGYTF
TRBV28	TRBJ2-7	-	-	TGTGCCAGCAGTGACGGAGGGGGTTCGACCTACGAGCAGTACTTC	CASSDGGGSTYEQYF
TRBV19	TRBJ2-3	-	-	TGTGCCAGCCGGGGAGGACAGGGCACAGATACGCAGTATTTT	CASRGGQGTDTQYF
TRBV27	TRBJ2-7	TRBD1	-	TGTGCCAGCAGTTTCGGGACAGGGGGACGTTACGAGCAGTACTTC	CASSFGTGGRYEQYF
TRBV28	TRBJ2-5	-	few	TGTGCCAGCAGCCAAAGGACAGCACAAGAGACCCAGTACTTC	CASSQRTAQETQYF
TRBV11-1	TRBJ1-1	-	-	TGTGCCAGCAGCTTCCAGGAGGGGATTGTGAACACTGAAGCTTTCTTT	CASSFQEGIVNTEAFF
TRBV19	TRBJ1-2	TRBD1	-	TGTGCCAGCCACCGGGACAGGGGGAACTATGGCTACACCTTC	CASHRDRGNYGYTF
TRBV19	TRBJ2-1	TRBD2	-	TGTGCCAGTAGTATCGAACCGGGACTAGCGGCCTACAATGAGCAGTTCTTC	CASSIEPGLAAYNEQFF
TRBV2	TRBJ1-1	-	few	TGTGCCAGCAGAGTAGCTACAGTGGGGAACACTGAAGCTTTCTTT	CASRVATVGNTEAFF
TRBV6-5	TRBJ1-2	TRBD1	-	TGTGCCAGCAGAGCCTTACAGGGGGCCTATGGCTACACCTTC	CASRALQGAYGYTF
TRBV29-1	TRBJ1-1	TRBD1	-	TGCAGCGTTGAAGATCTTAGAGGGGGCGCAGAAGCTTTCTTT	CSVEDLRGGAEAFF
TRBV2	TRBJ2-7	-	-	TGTGCCAGCAGTGAAGCTTCCTACGAGCAGTACTTC	CASSEASYEQYF
TRBV19	TRBJ1-5	-	few	TGTGCCAGTGGGCAGGGACTTTATAGCAATCAGCCCCAGCATTTT	CASGQGLYSNQPQHF
TRBV6-4	TRBJ2-3	-	-	TGTGCCAGCAGCCCGGGGGACGCTAGCACAGATACGCAGTATTTT	CASSPGDASTDTQYF
TRBV6-4	TRBJ1-2	TRBD1	-	TGTGCCAGCAGGGAAGGGACAGCCTATGGCTACACCTTC	CASREGTAYGYTF
TRBV4-1	TRBJ1-6	-	-	TGCGCCAGCAGCCAAGTAACAGGAGACTATAATTCACCCCTCCACTTT	CASSQVTGDYNSPLHF
TRBV11-1	TRBJ1-2	TRBD1	-	TGTGCCAGCAGCCTTTCCGGGACAGGGGGCGCGTGGGGCTACACCTTC	CASSLSGTGGAWGYTF
TRBV5-1	TRBJ2-4	TRBD2	-	TGCGCCAGCAGCGTGGGACTAGCGGGAAACATTCAGTACTTC	CASSVGLAGNIQYF
TRBV18	TRBJ1-1	-	-	TGTGCCAGCTCACCTTTACCTGACACCCAGGGCACTGAAGCTTTCTTT	CASSPLPDTQGTEAFF
TRBV3-1/TRBV3-2	TRBJ1-2	-	-	TGTGCCAGCAGCCCTATGGCAGGGACGAGGGCTAACTATGGCTACACCTTC	CASSPMAGTRANYGYTF
TRBV18	TRBJ2-5	TRBD2	-	TGTGCCAGCTCACCAAAGCGGGAGAGGCAGACCCAGTACTTC	CASSPKRERQTQYF
TRBV7-9	TRBJ1-5	-	-	TGTGCCAGCAGCTTAGGGTCTTCCGGCCAGCCCCAGCATTTT	CASSLGSSGQPQHF